Presented here are 22 T cell receptor beta chains from one specimen sequenced in a study of cytomegalovirus exposure and HLA in healthy donors. PCR amplification relied on 60 Vbeta primers (plus 13 Jbeta primers). Sequencing used immunoSEQ multiplex PCR; TCRdb keeps in-frame clones, though not all of them. The sample consists of 150,000 to 200,000 clones, around 80% of them appearing once. Sequencing input: PBMCs. These receptors were taken from a woman between 40 and 55 years old in good health and CMV-seronegative.

On this clone: One end of the junction varies from germline; a read error may be responsible. V and J are TRBV14 and TRBJ1-1, with a possible D match to TRBD1 (6 bases). The CDR3 covers 13 residues. The germline V gene has CDR1 SGHDN and CDR2 FVKESK. The CDR3 DNA reads TGTGCCAGCAGCCATGACAGGAACTCTGAAGCTTTCTTT. It encodes CASSHDRNSEAFF.

The chain's CDR3 is CASSVWSGPYNEQFF. CDR3 DNA: TGTGCCAGCAGCGTTTGGAGCGGGCCATACAATGAGCAGTTCTTC. The chain carries TRBV9 and TRBJ2-1; D may be TRBD2 (6 bases). Trimming stripped 2 bases from V and 4 bases from J, with 13 bases between. The CDR3 spans 15 residues. In germline, CDR1 is SGDLS, CDR2 YYNGEE.

CDR3 nucleotide sequence: TGCGCCAGCAGCGCGCTACTAGCGTACACCGGGGAGCTGTTTTTT. Its protein is CASSALLAYTGELFF. The chain links TRBV5-1 to TRBJ2-2; 7 bases match TRBD2. CDR3 length: 15 residues. The germline V gene encodes CDR1 SGHRS and CDR2 YFSETQ. V gave up 4 bases and J gave up 3 bases; unmatched junction bases: 6.

The chain employs TRBV19 and TRBJ2-5; D call uncertain. This CDR3 has 14 amino acids. V dropped 4 bases and J dropped 5 bases, with 14 bases sitting between them. The germline CDR1 and CDR2 sequences are LNHDA and SQIVND (reference sequence). CDR3 amino acids: CASSTLRSDETQYF. CDR3 nucleotide sequence: TGTGCCAGTAGTACCCTGAGGAGCGATGAGACCCAGTACTTC.

This clone was recorded only once. The chain recombines TRBV4-2 with TRBJ2-5; 10 positions match TRBD2. CDR1 is LGHNA, CDR2 YNFKEQ, per germline. This CDR3 comprises 15 residues. V shed 1 base, J shed 5 bases, and the junction held 4 bases outside the gene matches. The CDR3 DNA reads as TGTGCCAGCAGCCAAGCCCAAGCGGGAGGGGAGACCCAGTACTTC. This gives the protein CASSQAQAGGETQYF.

To note about this clone: In the same sample, other DNA sequences code for this CDR3. This chain joins TRBV4-1 and TRBJ2-1; 9 positions match TRBD2. Germline-derived CDR1 and CDR2 are MGHRA and YSYEKL. V lost 3 bases and J lost 8; bases outside the gene matches: 14. The CDR3 has 17 residues. CDR3: CASSQSGGLAGAHEQFF. The CDR3 nucleotides are TGCGCCAGCAGCCAGAGTGGGGGATTAGCGGGAGCCCATGAGCAGTTCTTC.

CDR3 DNA sequence: TGCGCCAGCAGCTTATTCGGGGAAGAGACCCAGTACTTC. Its translation is CASSLFGEETQYF. The chain recombines TRBV5-1 with TRBJ2-5; TRBD2 might be the D (5 bases). V lost 2 bases and J lost 3, with 8 bases in between. The CDR3 runs to 13 residues. Looked up from germline, CDR1 is SGHRS and CDR2 is YFSETQ.

The sample holds a few counts of this clone. The V gene is TRBV9, the J gene TRBJ2-1; the D is unclear. The germline V and J ends were trimmed by 1 base and 8 bases, with 10 bases remaining between them. Germline V gives CDR1 SGDLS, CDR2 YYNGEE. The CDR3 extends over 13 amino acids. The CDR3 DNA reads TGTGCCAGCAGCGTAAGTACTTACTATGAGCAGTTCTTC. This translates into CASSVSTYYEQFF.

The sample holds a few counts of this clone. DNA for the CDR3: TGCGCCAGCAGCTTCCGGACTAGCGGTCTCTACGAGCAGTACTTC. Amino acids: CASSFRTSGLYEQYF. The rearrangement joins TRBV5-1 to TRBJ2-7, with 10 bases matching TRBD2. This CDR3 is 15 amino acids long. V was pared by 2 bases and J by 3 bases, with 5 bases of the junction left unmatched. Germline CDR1 is SGHRS and CDR2 is YFSETQ. Supplemented by reference TRBV5-1 and TRBJ2-7, the full variable domain reads KAGVTQTPRYLIKTRGQQVTLSCSPISGHRSVSWYQQTPGQGLQFLFEYFSETQRNKGNFPGRFSGRQFSNSRSEMNVSTLELGDSALYLCASSFRTSGLYEQYFGPGTRLTVT.

The chain is built from TRBV4-3 and TRBJ2-6; TRBD1 is a possible D gene (6 bases). The V gene lost 0 bases and the J gene lost 0 bases, with 15 bases spanning the gap. This CDR3 spans 19 amino acids. Germline V gives CDR1 LGHNA, CDR2 YSLEER. This chain's CDR3 is CASSQDTRTASSGANVLTF. Here the CDR3 DNA reads TGCGCCAGCAGCCAAGATACCAGGACAGCATCCTCTGGGGCCAACGTCCTGACTTTC.

This rearrangement joins TRBV11-3 to TRBJ2-1, with D hard to call. Trimming removed 0 bases from V and 9 bases from J, with 12 bases in between. Germline values: CDR1 SGHNT, CDR2 YENEEA. This CDR3 is 14 amino acids long. This chain's CDR3 is CASSLDLVTAEQFF. CDR3 DNA: TGTGCCAGCAGCTTAGATCTAGTTACGGCTGAGCAGTTCTTC.

This chain connects TRBV2 to TRBJ2-6, with unresolved D. Per the germline V gene, CDR1 is SNHLY and CDR2 is FYNNEI. This CDR3 has 13 residues. With 6 bases removed from V and 2 bases from J, the gap between germline ends came to 5 bases. CDR3: CASRTTGANVLTF. Here the CDR3 DNA reads TGTGCCAGCAGGACAACTGGGGCCAACGTCCTGACTTTC.

The chain links TRBV15 to TRBJ2-4, with D perhaps TRBD1 (6 bases). The germline V gene has CDR1 LNHNV and CDR2 YYDKDF (reference sequence). The CDR3 has 15 amino acids. V shed 1 base and J shed 1 base, with 8 bases lying between them. The CDR3 coding sequence is TGTGCCACCAGCAGAGGCCAGGGGGCCAAAAACATTCAGTACTTC. Translating it yields CATSRGQGAKNIQYF.

This sequence joins TRBV7-3 and TRBJ2-1; D unresolved. V lost 4 bases and J lost 5, with 9 bases in between. The CDR3 has 13 residues. Per germline, CDR1 SGHTA and CDR2 FQGTGA. The CDR3 DNA sequence: TGTGCCAGCAGCTCTTCGGCGGACAATGAGCAGTTCTTC. Translated, it gives CASSSSADNEQFF. The variable domain in full, with the rest retrieved from reference TRBV7-3 and TRBJ2-1, is GAGVSQTPSNKVTEKGKYVELRCDPISGHTALYWYRQSLGQGPEFLIYFQGTGAADDSGLPNDRFFAVRPEGSVSTLKIQRTERGDSAVYLCASSSSADNEQFFGPGTRLTVL.

For this clone: The same CDR3 can be traced to other DNA sequences in this sample. The rearrangement links TRBV7-2 to TRBJ2-7, with no clear D. Trimming took 6 bases from V and 0 from J, leaving 3 bases between them. Germline CDR1 SGHTA, CDR2 FQGNSA. The CDR3 has 11 amino acids. The CDR3 is CASSLSYEQYF. CDR3 DNA sequence: TGTGCCAGCAGTCTCTCCTACGAGCAGTACTTC.

The chain recombines TRBV30 with TRBJ1-2; tentatively, D is TRBD1 (5 bases). V was cut by 4 bases and J by 1 base, with 7 bases left in between. This CDR3 comprises 12 residues. The V gene's germline CDR1 is GTSNPN and CDR2 SVGIG (reference sequence). The CDR3 here is CAWNRGNYGYTF. The CDR3 DNA is TGTGCCTGGAATAGGGGTAACTATGGCTACACCTTC.

This chain connects TRBV30 to TRBJ2-7; D may be TRBD2 (5 bases). Trimming took 4 bases from V and 5 from J, leaving 9 bases between them. CDR3 size: 11 residues. CDR1 GTSNPN and CDR2 SVGIG come from the germline V gene (reference sequence). The CDR3 here is CAWTFGDEQYF. The CDR3 DNA is TGTGCCTGGACGTTCGGGGACGAGCAGTACTTC.

The chain links TRBV4-3 to TRBJ2-2, with a tentative D call TRBD2 (5 bases). This CDR3 comprises 15 residues. Per the germline V gene, CDR1 is LGHNA and CDR2 is YSLEER. Trimming shortened V by 9 bases and J by 4 bases, and 18 bases separated the two germline ends. The CDR3 loop reads CASFPGVSGTGELFF. CDR3 in DNA: TGCGCCAGTTTCCCCGGGGTATCAGGCACCGGGGAGCTGTTTTTT.

The V call is TRBV21-1, the J call TRBJ2-7; TRBD1 is the table's D call, not checked against the DNA. TRBV21-1 is described as a pseudogene. The CDR3 sequence is 14 residues long. The CDR3, as DNA: TGTGCCAGCAGCAAATCGGGACACCGCTACGAGCAGTACGTC. Its protein product is CASSKSGHRYEQYV.

The CDR3, as DNA: TGTGCCAGCAGTTACTCGAGGGGGTACAACTATGGCTACACCTTC. Translation gives CASSYSRGYNYGYTF. The rearrangement links TRBV6-6 to TRBJ1-2, with D possibly being TRBD1 (6 bases). The CDR3 spans 15 residues. Trimming left V 0 bases short and J 2 bases short, with 10 bases between. Germline CDR1 MNHNY, CDR2 SVGAGI (reference sequence).

V usage is TRBV7-2 and J usage is TRBJ2-1, with 10 bases matching TRBD2. This CDR3 contains 16 residues. Germline trimming cut 5 bases from V and 4 bases from J; bases unmatched to any gene: 8. Germline V gene sequence: CDR1 SGHTA, CDR2 FQGNSA. Here the CDR3 reads CASSPPRTSGYNEQFF. The CDR3 nucleotides are TGTGCCAGCAGCCCTCCAAGGACTAGCGGTTACAATGAGCAGTTCTTC.

This clone was seen a few times. CDR3 DNA: TGTGCCAGCACCCCGGACCAAGGGCGGAGGAATGAGCAGTTCTTC. Amino acids: CASTPDQGRRNEQFF. The chain joins TRBV6-5 to TRBJ2-1; perhaps TRBD2 as D (5 bases). Trimming pared 7 bases from V and 7 bases from J, leaving 20 bases between. CDR1 and CDR2 (germline): MNHEY, SVGAGI. This CDR3 comprises 15 residues.